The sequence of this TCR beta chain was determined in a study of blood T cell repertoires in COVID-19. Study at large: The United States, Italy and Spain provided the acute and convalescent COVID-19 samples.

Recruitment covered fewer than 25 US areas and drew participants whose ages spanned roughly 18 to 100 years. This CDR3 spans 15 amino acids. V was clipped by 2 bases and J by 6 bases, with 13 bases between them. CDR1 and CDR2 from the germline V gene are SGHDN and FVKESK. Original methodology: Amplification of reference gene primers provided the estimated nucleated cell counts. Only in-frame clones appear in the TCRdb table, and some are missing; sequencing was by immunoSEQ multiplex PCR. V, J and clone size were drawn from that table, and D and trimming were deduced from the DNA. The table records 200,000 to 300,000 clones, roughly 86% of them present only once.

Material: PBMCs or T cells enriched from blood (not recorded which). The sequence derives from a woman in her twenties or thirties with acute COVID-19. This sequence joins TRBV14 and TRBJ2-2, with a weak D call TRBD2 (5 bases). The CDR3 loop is CASSQIVGVPGELFF. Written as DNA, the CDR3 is TGTGCCAGCAGCCAAATCGTCGGGGTCCCCGGGGAGCTGTTTTTT.